This TCR beta chain derives from a study of cytomegalovirus exposure and HLA in healthy donors. Study findings and constraints: Presence/absence results assume similar sequencing depth per donor, which may not hold. It was only CMV serostatus that was available as immune exposure information.

Healthy donors of bone marrow made up the group. Trimming took 1 base from V and 3 from J; bases not matched to a gene: 8. Germline CDR1 reads LGHNT; CDR2 reads FRNRAP. The CDR3 length is 18 residues. For this clone: The antigen remains unidentified.

PCR involved 60 Vbeta and 13 Jbeta primers. Profiling relied on immunoSEQ multiplex PCR, and the TCRdb table lists in-frame clones only, not all of them. There are over 150,000 clones in the sample; 75% to 85% occur only once, and approximately 8% lies in the top ten. The sample comprised PBMCs. This chain joins TRBV12-5 and TRBJ2-2; 10 nucleotides line up with TRBD2. The TCR comes from a young man in good health and CMV-seropositive. CDR3 in amino acids: CASGLAGGAGGHTGELFF. The CDR3 nucleotides read TGTGCTAGTGGTTTGGCCGGGGGAGCGGGGGGGCACACCGGGGAGCTGTTTTTT.